Following are 3 T cell receptor beta chains from one sample sequenced in a study of breast tumors, draining lymph nodes, adjacent tissues. Samples came from axillary lymph nodes draining the breast cancer. One entry per CDR3 protein results from TCRdb running MiXCR on the multiplex PCR reads. The sample shows around 290,000 distinct CDR3 sequences, around 30% of them seen only once. The sequenced sample consisted of axillary lymph node tissue. These receptors were taken from a female donor with breast cancer. Some clones in this sample may be carry-over from other donors' samples.

This clonotype was seen at least ten times. J is TRBJ2-2 and V is TRBV5-1; no reliable D call. Germline loops: CDR1 SGHRS, CDR2 YFSETQ. The CDR3 contains 12 residues. The V end lost 1 base, the J end lost 7 bases, and 5 bases lay between the germline ends. CDR3 nucleotide sequence: TGCGCCAGCAGCTTGCCCCGCGGGGAGCTGTTTTTT. The encoded protein is CASSLPRGELFF.

This clonotype was detected many times. V is TRBV29-1 and J is TRBJ2-7, with 12 bases aligning to TRBD2. Germline V gene data show CDR1 as SQVTM and CDR2 as ANQGSEA. This CDR3 comprises 13 residues. V lost 6 bases to trimming and J lost 6 bases; unmatched junction nucleotides: 6. CDR3 sequence reads: CSVRLAGEGEQYF. The CDR3 nucleotides are TGCAGCGTGAGACTAGCGGGAGAGGGCGAGCAGTACTTC.

In the case of this clonotype: A junction end diverges from the germline sequence, so it may reflect a read error. This sequence joins TRBV10-3 and TRBJ1-2, with 8 nucleotides matching TRBD1. There are 14 residues in the CDR3. CDR1 ENHRY and CDR2 SYGVKD come from the germline V gene. The DNA for the CDR3 is TGTGCCATCAGGGAGAGTGGGAGGGGAAGACAGGGGATCTTC. This gives the protein CAIRESGRGRQGIF.